Each of the 21 T cell receptor beta chains below was sequenced from the same sample in a study of blood T cell repertoires in COVID-19. The table came from immunoSEQ multiplex PCR; TCRdb's copy has only in-frame clones and leaves some out. The data show about 140,000 clones, with 75% to 90% seen just once and about 1.7% held by the top ten. The specimen was peripheral blood. All receptors derive from a woman aged 45 to 65 with acute or convalescent COVID-19.

The rearrangement uses TRBV9 and TRBJ1-3; a weak D match, TRBD1 (5 bases). The germline CDR1 and CDR2 sequences are SGDLS and YYNGEE. The germline V and J ends were trimmed by 4 bases and 5 bases, with 25 bases remaining between them. The length of the CDR3 is 18 residues. CDR3 sequence (DNA): TGTGCCAGCAGCAGCGTTCCGCGACAGACCAACTCAAGAAACACCATATATTTT. Its translation is CASSSVPRQTNSRNTIYF. Filled out from reference TRBV9 and TRBJ1-3, the complete variable domain reads DSGVTQTPKHLITATGQRVTLRCSPRSGDLSVYWYQQSLDQGLQFLIQYYNGEERAKGNILERFSAQQFPDLHSELNLSSLELGDSALYFCASSSVPRQTNSRNTIYFGEGSWLTVV.

This chain joins TRBV18 and TRBJ2-7; D is possibly TRBD1 (6 bases). V was shortened by 1 base and J by 5 bases, with 15 bases between the two germline ends. CDR3 length equals 15 residues. From germline, CDR1 is KGHSH and CDR2 LQKENI. The CDR3 region is CASSPQGRGLHEQYF. The CDR3 bases are TGTGCCAGCTCACCACAGGGCAGGGGCCTGCACGAGCAGTACTTC.

The chain employs TRBV3-1 (or the pseudogene TRBV3-2) and TRBJ1-2; a weak D match, TRBD1 (5 bases). In germline, CDR1 is LGHDT, CDR2 YNNKEL (reference sequence). The CDR3 is 14 amino acids. Deletions cut 1 base from V and 5 bases from J, with 11 bases between. Here the CDR3 reads CASSQGIRQYGYTF. In DNA form, the CDR3 reads TGTGCCAGCAGCCAAGGTATACGACAGTATGGCTACACCTTC.

This chain uses TRBV19 with TRBJ2-5; the D gene is possibly TRBD1 (5 bases). V lost 2 bases to trimming and J lost 5 bases, with 18 bases between them. The CDR3 loop spans 16 amino acids. CDR1 LNHDA and CDR2 SQIVND come from the germline V gene (reference sequence). The CDR3 region has the DNA TGTGCCAGTAGTATAATGGGGCTGTCCCATCTGGAGACCCAGTACTTC. Translated, it gives CASSIMGLSHLETQYF.

The CDR3 sequence: CASSRGDLATNEKLFF. CDR3 DNA sequence: TGTGCCAGCAGTAGAGGTGATCTTGCAACTAATGAAAAACTGTTTTTT. The rearrangement joins TRBV27 to TRBJ1-4; D gene unclear. The germline V gene has CDR1 MNHEY and CDR2 SMNVEV (reference sequence). The CDR3 covers 16 residues. V was cut by 5 bases and J by 0 bases, with 13 bases left in between.

J is TRBJ2-2 and V is TRBV6-4, with TRBD2 matching 10 bases. With 0 bases clipped from V and 4 bases from J, the junction kept 2 bases outside the gene matches. The CDR3 length is 16 residues. CDR1 is MRHNA and CDR2 is SNTAGT in the germline V gene. The chain's CDR3 is CASSDSSGGTTGELFF. The CDR3 DNA reads TGTGCCAGCAGTGACTCTAGCGGGGGGACCACCGGGGAGCTGTTTTTT.

This clone appeared a single time. CDR3 loop: CASSETSGLSYNEQFF. CDR3 DNA sequence: TGTGCCAGCAGTGAAACTAGCGGCCTCTCCTACAATGAGCAGTTCTTC. The V and J genes are TRBV25-1 and TRBJ2-1; 8 positions match TRBD2. The germline CDR1 and CDR2 sequences are MGHDK and SYGVNS. There are 16 residues in the CDR3. The V segment lost 2 bases and the J segment 0 bases; nucleotides outside the gene matches: 3.

The chain joins TRBV5-6 to TRBJ2-7; 8 nucleotides line up with TRBD1. Per germline, CDR1 SGHDT and CDR2 YYEEEE. With 0 bases clipped from V and 4 bases from J, the junction kept 6 bases outside the gene matches. The CDR3 has 15 amino acids. CDR3 in DNA: TGTGCCAGCAGCTTGGAACGGACAGGGTATTACGAGCAGTACTTC. It specifies CASSLERTGYYEQYF.

The chain joins TRBV5-1 to TRBJ2-5, with 12 bases matching TRBD2. V lost 4 bases to trimming and J lost 3 bases; unmatched junction nucleotides: 7. CDR3 length equals 16 residues. Germline CDR1 SGHRS, CDR2 YFSETQ. CDR3 region: CASSIGLAGPKETQYF. CDR3 bases: TGCGCCAGCAGCATAGGACTAGCGGGACCCAAAGAGACCCAGTACTTC.

This rearrangement joins TRBV5-1 to TRBJ1-5, with TRBD1 matching over 10 bases. Trimming at V came to 4 bases and at J to 6 bases, leaving 7 bases not matched to a gene. This CDR3 comprises 15 residues. The V gene's germline CDR1 is SGHRS and CDR2 YFSETQ. DNA for the CDR3: TGCGCCAGCAGCCCGGGGACAGGGGCTCTTCAGCCCCAGCATTTT. Protein product: CASSPGTGALQPQHF.

The chain combines TRBV27 with TRBJ1-5; D possibly corresponds to TRBD1 (5 bases). Germline V gene data show CDR1 as MNHEY and CDR2 as SMNVEV (reference sequence). V was shortened by 5 bases and J by 4 bases, with 12 bases between the two germline ends. The CDR3 is 14 amino acids. CDR3 coding DNA: TGTGCCAGCAGTCCAGGCGGGGCTAATCAGCCCCAGCATTTT. Its translation: CASSPGGANQPQHF.

The J gene is TRBJ1-3, the V gene TRBV18; TRBD1 aligns across 10 bases. V was pared by 6 bases and J by 6 bases, with 5 bases of the junction left unmatched. There are 14 residues in the CDR3. Germline loops: CDR1 KGHSH, CDR2 LQKENI. For the CDR3, the DNA is TGTGCCAGCTCCGAGGGACAGGGGACAAACACCATATATTTT. Translation gives CASSEGQGTNTIYF.

The V gene is TRBV5-6, the J gene TRBJ2-7; 7 bases line up with TRBD1. The CDR3 is 16 residues long. From germline, CDR1 is SGHDT and CDR2 YYEEEE. The junction had 8 bases not matched to a gene; V was cut back by 2 bases and J by 0 bases. The CDR3 nucleotides are TGTGCCAGCAGCTTCTCGGCCGGGACAGCCTCCTACGAGCAGTACTTC. Its translation is CASSFSAGTASYEQYF.

The genes are TRBV18 and TRBJ1-1; weak D call: TRBD1 (6 bases). CDR1 and CDR2 from the germline V gene are KGHSH and LQKENI. The CDR3 runs to 14 residues. Trimming shortened V by 4 bases and J by 5 bases, and 14 bases separated the two germline ends. CDR3 amino acids: CASSREGGGTEAFF. CDR3 bases: TGTGCCAGCTCACGGGAAGGGGGAGGGACTGAAGCTTTCTTT.

The chain links TRBV6-5 to TRBJ1-5; D unresolved. Germline V gene lookup returns CDR1 MNHEY and CDR2 SVGAGI. V lost 7 bases and J 3 bases, leaving 16 bases between the germline ends. CDR3 length: 15 amino acids. CDR3 nucleotide sequence: TGTGCCAGCACGCAGTTCAGGTCCTTCAATCAGCCCCAGCATTTT. This gives the protein CASTQFRSFNQPQHF.

This rearrangement joins TRBV6-5 to TRBJ1-1; D unclear. Per the germline V gene, CDR1 is MNHEY and CDR2 is SVGAGI. V dropped 0 bases and J dropped 7 bases, with 9 bases sitting between them. This CDR3 is built from 13 residues. This chain's CDR3 is CASSYSAFSEAFF. The CDR3 bases are TGTGCCAGCAGTTACTCTGCGTTTAGTGAAGCTTTCTTT.

There are a few counts of this clone. The chain combines TRBV5-1 with TRBJ1-1; D remains unclear. With 5 bases removed from V and 5 bases from J, the gap between germline ends came to 13 bases. The CDR3 totals 13 residues. CDR1 and CDR2 from the germline V gene are SGHRS and YFSETQ. The CDR3 sequence: CASRGPGGTEAFF. The CDR3 region has the DNA TGCGCCAGCAGAGGTCCGGGAGGGACTGAAGCTTTCTTT.

This rearrangement joins TRBV4-1 to TRBJ2-5; the D is unclear. This CDR3 has 12 residues. Germline V CDR1 and CDR2: MGHRA, YSYEKL. V lost 1 base and J 4 bases, leaving 4 bases between the germline ends. The CDR3 nucleotides are TGCGCCAGCAGCCAAGGTATAGAGACCCAGTACTTC. This translates into CASSQGIETQYF.

Details on this clone: At one of its ends the junction is not consistent with the germline gene, which may arise from a read error. The chain combines TRBV7-7 with TRBJ2-2; TRBD1 aligns across 9 bases. Germline V gene data show CDR1 as SSHAT and CDR2 as FNYEAQ (reference sequence). CDR3 size: 16 residues. The chain's CDR3 is CASSPVDRGNTGELFF. The DNA of the CDR3 is TGTGCTAGCAGCCCCGTGGACAGGGGGAACACCGGGGAGCTGTTTTTT.

The gene calls are TRBV4-2 and TRBJ2-3, with 13 bases identical to TRBD2. This CDR3 spans 16 amino acids. The V and J ends lost 4 bases and 4 bases, in that order; junction bases with no gene match: 5. Germline V CDR1 and CDR2: LGHNA, YNFKEQ. The CDR3: CASSRETSGGSDTQYF. In DNA, the CDR3 is TGTGCCAGCAGCCGAGAGACTAGCGGGGGGTCAGATACGCAGTATTTT.

The chain uses TRBV4-1 and TRBJ1-5; 7 bases match TRBD1. This CDR3 has 15 amino acids. V gave up 3 bases and J gave up 4 bases; unmatched junction bases: 6. CDR1 is MGHRA, CDR2 YSYEKL, per germline. In nucleotides, the CDR3 is TGCGCCAGCAGCCAGACGGGACAGACAAATCAGCCCCAGCATTTT. Translating gives CASSQTGQTNQPQHF.